A single sample gave rise to the 9 T cell receptor beta chains below, sequenced in a study of T-cell reconstitution after alpha-beta-depleted transplantation in children (dated by TCRdb to 2016 to 2018). Points the paper makes about the study in general: Over the following months the frequencies of hyperexpanded clones went down, and after one year T-cell counts and TCRbeta diversity were mostly credited to newly produced T cells.

The treatment or condition tag for this specimen amounts to: allogeneic hematopoietic cell transplantation with graft depleted of TCRalphabeta T cells and CD19 B cells. The receptor library was made with PCR. Sequencing used an Illumina HiSeq 2500. Molecular barcoding was employed in the preparation of TCR libraries, with unique molecular identifiers being used to normalize TCRbeta repertoire quantification. The public reads were reanalyzed by TCRdb: fastp trimming at Q25, MiXCR alignment, in-frame beta chains only. Rows with one shared CDR3 protein collapse into an entry with the most common genes and DNA. The sample data list about 300,000 distinct CDR3 sequences, and roughly 7.8% of these were observed just once. The ten largest clones represent approximately 9% of the sample. These receptors have no identified antigens. Material: peripheral blood, obtained 360 days after TCRalphabeta/CD19-depleted stem cell transplant. These receptor sequences come from a female patient younger than 10 who had a stem cell transplant for Fanconi anemia, so the T cells may come from the graft donor.

This clonotype appeared a few times. V usage is TRBV3-1 and J usage is TRBJ2-7, with D perhaps TRBD1 (5 bases). The CDR3 contains 13 residues. CDR1 is LGHDT and CDR2 is YNNKEL in the germline V gene (reference sequence). Trimming took off 5 bases at V and 2 bases at J, with 10 bases between the two ends. The CDR3 spells CASSGHLAYEQYF. The CDR3 nucleotides are TGTGCCAGCAGCGGACATCTGGCCTACGAGCAGTACTTC.

This clonotype was counted only a few times. This chain links TRBV5-1 with TRBJ2-2; 13 positions agree with TRBD2. The V gene end was trimmed by 0 bases and the J gene end by 4 bases; junction bases not matched to a gene: 6. Germline CDR1 SGHRS, CDR2 YFSETQ. CDR3 length equals 18 residues. The CDR3 loop reads CASSLGTSGSVVTGELFF. CDR3 nucleotide sequence: TGCGCCAGCAGCTTGGGGACTAGCGGGAGTGTGGTCACCGGGGAGCTGTTTTTT.

This clonotype was seen many times. The V gene is TRBV5-1, the J gene TRBJ2-1, with unresolved D. Germline CDR1 and CDR2: SGHRS and YFSETQ. This CDR3 region has 14 residues. The ends were cut back, 4 bases at V and 2 bases at J, with 10 bases in the middle. The CDR3 DNA is TGCGCCAGCAGCGGTGTGAGAGCCTACAATGAGCAGTTCTTC. This encodes CASSGVRAYNEQFF. The whole variable domain, remainder taken from reference TRBV5-1 and TRBJ2-1, is KAGVTQTPRYLIKTRGQQVTLSCSPISGHRSVSWYQQTPGQGLQFLFEYFSETQRNKGNFPGRFSGRQFSNSRSEMNVSTLELGDSALYLCASSGVRAYNEQFFGPGTRLTVL.

This clonotype was observed many times. The chain has TRBV27 and TRBJ2-3, with 13 bases matching TRBD2. The CDR3 loop spans 18 amino acids. J gave up 3 bases and V 5 bases, and 11 bases lay outside the gene matches. Germline V gene data show CDR1 as MNHEY and CDR2 as SMNVEV (reference sequence). The CDR3 here is CASSPYQGTSGATDTQYF. CDR3 DNA sequence: TGTGCCAGCAGTCCATACCAGGGGACTAGCGGGGCAACAGATACGCAGTATTTT.

This clonotype was detected ten times or more. The genes are TRBV20-1 and TRBJ1-1, with no clear D. The CDR3 consists of 12 residues. Looked up from germline, CDR1 is DFQATT and CDR2 is SNEGSKA (reference sequence). Trimming took 3 bases from V and 5 from J, leaving 10 bases between them. Here the CDR3 DNA reads TGCAGTGCTAGTACGGGGAGGACTGAAGCTTTCTTT. Translated, it gives CSASTGRTEAFF.

The sample holds many counts of this clonotype. This chain joins TRBV5-6 and TRBJ2-7; TRBD1 matches at 9 bases. Germline trimming cut 3 bases from V and 3 bases from J; bases unmatched to any gene: 7. Germline V gene sequence: CDR1 SGHDT, CDR2 YYEEEE. This CDR3 is 15 amino acids long. Here the CDR3 reads CASSSPGTGYYEQYV. DNA for the CDR3: TGTGCCAGCAGCTCGCCCGGGACAGGGTACTACGAGCAGTACGTC.

In its sample, this clonotype was seen many times. The rearrangement joins TRBV3-1 to TRBJ2-1; D remains unclear. Germline-derived CDR1 and CDR2 are LGHDT and YNNKEL (reference sequence). CDR3 length equals 11 residues. V was cut by 3 bases and J by 7 bases, with 4 bases left in between. CDR3 residues: CASSHINEQFF. CDR3 sequence (DNA): TGTGCCAGCAGCCATATTAATGAGCAGTTCTTC.

CDR3 sequence (DNA): TGTGCCAGCAGTCGACAGGGTTTCCAAGAGACCCAGTACTTC. Translation: CASSRQGFQETQYF. The chain joins TRBV6-2 or TRBV6-3 to TRBJ2-5, with TRBD1 matching over 7 bases. The V gene end was trimmed by 5 bases and the J gene end by 1 base; junction bases not matched to a gene: 4. The CDR3 contains 14 residues. CDR1 is MNHEY, CDR2 SVGEGT, per germline.

This clonotype was seen many times. The chain has TRBV12-3 or TRBV12-4 and TRBJ1-1, with 7 bases fitting TRBD1. Germline trimming cut 5 bases from V and 6 bases from J; bases unmatched to any gene: 9. The CDR3 runs 14 residues. The CDR3 reads CASSLDRARAEAFF. The CDR3 region has the DNA TGTGCCAGCAGTCTTGACAGGGCGCGTGCTGAAGCTTTCTTT.